One sample yielded the 32 T cell receptor beta chains listed below, sequenced in a study of OX40 agonist ivuxolimab in advanced cancers. Clones were read by immunoSEQ multiplex PCR, and TCRdb kept only the in-frame ones, dropping some. This sample has some 86,000 clones; around 84% occur once, and the top ten carry 5.5% to 7.5%. Here the sequenced sample was CD4+ or CD8+ T cells sorted from blood, taken in a trial of the OX40 agonist ivuxolimab. These receptors were taken from an adult with an advanced solid tumor such as melanoma, head and neck, liver or kidney cancer.

This sequence joins TRBV29-1 and TRBJ1-4; TRBD1 agrees at 8 bases. CDR1 and CDR2 (germline): SQVTM, ANQGSEA. J was trimmed by 8 bases and V by 0 bases; bases with no gene match: 11. The CDR3 loop spans 16 amino acids. The CDR3 coding sequence is TGCAGCGTTGAAGATCTACCCTCCAGGGGGCGCGAAAAACTGTTTTTT. Residues: CSVEDLPSRGREKLFF. The entire variable domain, with the rest obtained from reference TRBV29-1 and TRBJ1-4, is as follows: SAVISQKPSRDICQRGTSLTIQCQVDSQVTMMFWYRQQPGQSLTLIATANQGSEATYESGFVIDKFPISRPNLTFSTLTVSNMSPEDSSIYLCSVEDLPSRGREKLFFGSGTQLSVL.

The rearrangement links TRBV5-4 to TRBJ2-2, with TRBD1 identical over 10 bases. Germline trimming cut 5 bases from V and 7 bases from J; bases unmatched to any gene: 8. Germline loops: CDR1 SGHNT, CDR2 YYREEE (reference sequence). This CDR3 is built from 15 residues. CDR3 sequence reads: CASRAGTGVGGELFF. The CDR3 DNA reads TGTGCCAGCAGGGCCGGGACAGGGGTAGGCGGGGAGCTGTTTTTT.

With regard to this clone: One end of the junction varies from germline; a read error may be responsible. This chain links TRBV4-3 with TRBJ2-1; 7 bases are a match to TRBD2. The germline V gene encodes CDR1 LGHNA and CDR2 YSLEER. This CDR3 comprises 13 residues. The CDR3: CASSQGGTHLVVF. CDR3 bases: TGCGCCAGCAGCCAGGGGGGGACCCACCTAGTGGTCTTC.

The V gene is TRBV19, the J gene TRBJ2-7, with 7 positions matching TRBD1. From germline, CDR1 is LNHDA and CDR2 SQIVND (reference sequence). The CDR3 has 15 amino acids. The V segment lost 5 bases and the J segment 6 bases; nucleotides outside the gene matches: 13. CDR3 sequence reads: CASSSMGTGVAEQYF. In DNA, the CDR3 is TGTGCCAGTAGTTCCATGGGAACAGGGGTGGCCGAGCAGTACTTC.

This chain links TRBV4-1 with TRBJ1-6, with D perhaps TRBD1 (6 bases). Germline values: CDR1 MGHRA, CDR2 YSYEKL. V dropped 0 bases and J dropped 11 bases, with 11 bases sitting between them. CDR3 length: 14 amino acids. The CDR3 nucleotides read TGCGCCAGCAGCCAAGAAAGGGGGGACGCACCCCTCCACTTT. It translates to CASSQERGDAPLHF.

The V call is TRBV7-8, the J call TRBJ1-5, with unresolved D. The germline V gene encodes CDR1 SGHVS and CDR2 FQNEAQ. With 1 base removed from V and 8 bases from J, the gap between germline ends came to 15 bases. The CDR3 is 15 amino acids. The CDR3 is CASSLGVRSNKPQHF. The CDR3 bases are TGTGCCAGCAGCTTAGGTGTTCGGAGTAATAAGCCCCAGCATTTT.

V and J are TRBV9 and TRBJ1-2; possibly TRBD1 for D (6 bases). Germline loops: CDR1 SGDLS, CDR2 YYNGEE. CDR3 size: 15 residues. V lost 3 bases and J 4 bases, leaving 16 bases between the germline ends. CDR3 nucleotide sequence: TGTGCCAGCAGCGCTAGGGGGGCTGGAAGCTATGGCTACACCTTC. Its protein is CASSARGAGSYGYTF.

This clone came up once. This chain links TRBV5-4 with TRBJ2-3; either TRBD1 or TRBD2 may fit D (6 bases each). The CDR3 is 14 amino acids. Trimming pared 1 base from V and 5 bases from J, leaving 11 bases between. CDR1 SGHNT and CDR2 YYREEE come from the germline V gene (reference sequence). CDR3 bases: TGTGCCAGCAGCTTGTGGGGGGCCCAAGATACGCAGTATTTT. This sequence encodes CASSLWGAQDTQYF. The variable domain in full, with the rest retrieved from reference TRBV5-4 and TRBJ2-3, is ETGVTQSPTHLIKTRGQQVTLRCSSQSGHNTVSWYQQALGQGPQFIFQYYREEENGRGNFPPRFSGLQFPNYSSELNVNALELDDSALYLCASSLWGAQDTQYFGPGTRLTVL.

This clone has only one observation. This sequence joins TRBV7-9 and TRBJ2-5; D possibly corresponds to TRBD1 (6 bases). The V gene lost 7 bases and the J gene lost 1 base, with 13 bases spanning the gap. The CDR3 is 14 residues long. Germline V lookup: CDR1 SEHNR, CDR2 FQNEAQ (reference sequence). CDR3 sequence (DNA): TGTGCCAGCATCGACACAGGGTCCCAAGAGACCCAGTACTTC. This encodes CASIDTGSQETQYF.

This chain connects TRBV30 to TRBJ1-2, with a tentative D call TRBD1 (5 bases). Germline-derived CDR1 and CDR2 are GTSNPN and SVGIG (reference sequence). The CDR3 extends over 16 amino acids. The V and J ends lost 2 bases and 7 bases respectively, with 23 bases between them. The CDR3 reads CAWSSPRGLLYIGYTF. The CDR3 nucleotides are TGTGCCTGGAGTTCCCCGAGGGGCCTCCTCTATATTGGCTACACCTTC.

The chain combines TRBV4-1 with TRBJ2-7, with a possible D match to TRBD1 (5 bases). V dropped 1 base and J dropped 5 bases, with 15 bases sitting between them. The CDR3 length is 15 residues. Germline V CDR1 and CDR2: MGHRA, YSYEKL. CDR3: CASSQVSQGLHEQYF. DNA for the CDR3: TGCGCCAGCAGCCAAGTCTCCCAGGGTCTCCACGAGCAGTACTTC.

The V call is TRBV6-6, the J call TRBJ1-1; weak D call: TRBD1 (6 bases). With 6 bases removed from V and 3 bases from J, the gap between germline ends came to 11 bases. This CDR3 region has 13 residues. CDR1 MNHNY and CDR2 SVGAGI come from the germline V gene (reference sequence). The CDR3 DNA reads TGTGCCAGCAGCGTCCCAGGGGACACTGAAGCTTTCTTT. Protein sequence: CASSVPGDTEAFF.

This chain uses TRBV6-5 with TRBJ1-3, with no clear D. Trimming removed 0 bases from V and 4 bases from J, with 10 bases in between. Germline lookup yields CDR1 MNHEY and CDR2 SVGAGI. CDR3 size: 15 residues. CDR3 bases: TGTGCCAGCAGTTACTCCATAGGGAGGGGAAACACCATATATTTT. This sequence encodes CASSYSIGRGNTIYF.

The chain employs TRBV19 and TRBJ2-1; a possible D gene is TRBD1 (6 bases). This CDR3 is built from 13 residues. V lost 3 bases and J lost 13, with 16 bases in between. Germline CDR1 LNHDA, CDR2 SQIVND (reference sequence). Here the CDR3 reads CASSIPTGPVQFF. DNA of the CDR3: TGTGCCAGTAGTATCCCCACAGGGCCCGTTCAGTTCTTC. The entire variable domain, with the rest obtained from reference TRBV19 and TRBJ2-1, is as follows: DGGITQSPKYLFRKEGQNVTLSCEQNLNHDAMYWYRQDPGQGLRLIYYSQIVNDFQKGDIAEGYSVSREKKESFPLTVTSAQKNPTAFYLCASSIPTGPVQFFGPGTRLTVL.

The chain couples TRBV19 to TRBJ1-2; 7 bases map to TRBD1. This CDR3 comprises 15 residues. Germline CDR1 and CDR2: LNHDA and SQIVND (reference sequence). V was clipped by 7 bases and J by 5 bases; unmatched bases: 13. CDR3 nucleotides: TGTGCCAGTAATGTGGAGGGGAACAGGGGATATGGCTACACCTTC. Amino acids: CASNVEGNRGYGYTF. Supplemented by reference TRBV19 and TRBJ1-2, the full variable domain reads DGGITQSPKYLFRKEGQNVTLSCEQNLNHDAMYWYRQDPGQGLRLIYYSQIVNDFQKGDIAEGYSVSREKKESFPLTVTSAQKNPTAFYLCASNVEGNRGYGYTFGSGTRLTVV.

The V and J genes are TRBV9 and TRBJ1-1; 7 nucleotides match TRBD1. The CDR3 is 15 amino acids. Germline assignment: CDR1 SGDLS and CDR2 YYNGEE. Trimming took 4 bases from V and 3 from J; bases not matched to a gene: 9. The CDR3 coding sequence is TGTGCCAGCAGCACTCATGTACAGGGGTACACTGAAGCTTTCTTT. Protein sequence: CASSTHVQGYTEAFF.

This clone was observed once. The V and J genes are TRBV11-2 and TRBJ2-3; D possibly corresponds to TRBD2 (6 bases). The CDR3 has 17 residues. The germline CDR1 and CDR2 sequences are SGHAT and FQNNGV. Trimming took 0 bases from V and 5 from J, leaving 18 bases between them. The CDR3, as DNA: TGTGCCAGCAGCTTAGAGACGGGGCGGGGCAGGAAAGATACGCAGTATTTT. It translates to CASSLETGRGRKDTQYF. Combining the CDR3 with reference TRBV11-2 and TRBJ2-3 gives the whole variable domain EAGVAQSPRYKIIEKRQSVAFWCNPISGHATLYWYQQILGQGPKLLIQFQNNGVVDDSQLPKDRFSAERLKGVDSTLKIQPAKLEDSAVYLCASSLETGRGRKDTQYFGPGTRLTVL.

J is TRBJ1-1 and V is TRBV7-6; a weak D match, TRBD1 (5 bases). The germline gives CDR1 SGHVS, CDR2 FNYEAQ. Deletions cut 2 bases from V and 3 bases from J, with 7 bases between. This CDR3 is built from 13 residues. DNA of the CDR3: TGTGCCAGCAGCTTATCAGGGTACACTGAAGCTTTCTTT. Its protein product is CASSLSGYTEAFF.

The V gene is TRBV7-9, the J gene TRBJ2-7; a possible D gene is TRBD1 (6 bases). CDR1 and CDR2 (germline): SEHNR, FQNEAQ (reference sequence). The CDR3 contains 15 residues. Trimming cost V 5 bases and J 0 bases, with 14 bases left between them. The CDR3 bases are TGTGCCAGCAGCGAGACAGGATTTGCCTCCTACGAGCAGTACTTC. It specifies CASSETGFASYEQYF.

V usage is TRBV19 and J usage is TRBJ1-2; 7 bases fit TRBD1. Germline-derived CDR1 and CDR2 are LNHDA and SQIVND (reference sequence). Trimming at V came to 3 bases and at J to 8 bases, leaving 15 bases not matched to a gene. There are 16 residues in the CDR3. As DNA, the CDR3 is TGTGCCAGTAGTATTCTATTGGCAGGGGGGCATCGAGGCTACACCTTC. Its translation is CASSILLAGGHRGYTF.

The J gene is TRBJ2-7, the V gene TRBV10-3; TRBD1 is a possible D gene (5 bases). CDR1 is ENHRY and CDR2 is SYGVKD in the germline V gene. The CDR3 length is 12 residues. Trimming removed 0 bases at V and 7 bases at J, with 7 bases between. CDR3 sequence reads: CAISESDREQYF. The CDR3 nucleotides are TGTGCCATCAGTGAGTCTGACAGAGAGCAGTACTTC.

In DNA form, the CDR3 reads TGTGCCAGCAGCCACCTGGGTTTGGGTCTGGCAGGGACCTTTAGGGGCGAGCAGTACTTC. This translates into CASSHLGLGLAGTFRGEQYF. The chain carries TRBV7-3 and TRBJ2-7, with D perhaps given as TRBD1 or TRBD2 (5 bases each). Germline CDR1 reads SGHTA; CDR2 reads FQGTGA. Trimming pared 5 bases from V and 6 bases from J, leaving 35 bases between. The length of the CDR3 is 20 residues.

The genes are TRBV6-5 and TRBJ2-7; a possible D gene is TRBD1 (6 bases). The germline V and J ends were trimmed by 6 bases and 6 bases, with 12 bases remaining between them. CDR1 and CDR2 from the germline V gene are MNHEY and SVGAGI. This CDR3 spans 12 amino acids. In DNA form, the CDR3 reads TGTGCCAGCAGCCGACAAGGGGGCGAGCAGTACTTC. Amino acids: CASSRQGGEQYF.

The chain recombines TRBV30 with TRBJ1-2; possibly TRBD1 for D (5 bases). The CDR3 spans 12 residues. Germline CDR1 is GTSNPN and CDR2 is SVGIG (reference sequence). The V and J ends lost 4 bases and 6 bases respectively, with 12 bases between them. The CDR3 DNA reads TGTGCCTGGAACCAGGGCGGAGATGGCTACACCTTC. The encoded protein is CAWNQGGDGYTF.

V gene TRBV6-1 combines with J gene TRBJ2-7; a weak D match, TRBD1 (6 bases). The ends were cut back, 8 bases at V and 1 base at J, with 12 bases in the middle. There are 13 residues in the CDR3. CDR1 is MNHNS and CDR2 is SASEGT in the germline V gene. The CDR3 nucleotides read TGTGCCAGCTCGGGACAAGGATCCTACGAGCAGTACTTC. Translated: CASSGQGSYEQYF.

This clone has only a few counts. The chain links TRBV7-2 to TRBJ1-2; D gene unclear. V was clipped by 5 bases and J by 4 bases, with 5 bases between them. Germline V gene data show CDR1 as SGHTA and CDR2 as FQGNSA. This CDR3 contains 11 residues. The CDR3 loop is CASSATYGYTF. The DNA of the CDR3 is TGTGCCAGCAGCGCGACCTATGGCTACACCTTC.

The chain employs TRBV5-5 and TRBJ2-2; D possibly matches TRBD1 or TRBD2 (6 bases each). The germline CDR1 and CDR2 sequences are SGHKS and YYEKEE (reference sequence). This CDR3 has 15 residues. V lost 0 bases to trimming and J lost 7 bases, with 13 bases between them. CDR3 in DNA: TGTGCCAGCAGCTTGGCCGGGGGCCACGGCGGGGAGCTGTTTTTT. This gives the protein CASSLAGGHGGELFF.

J is TRBJ2-5 and V is TRBV7-8; D possibly matches TRBD1 or TRBD2 (5 bases each). The CDR3 is 13 residues long. Between the trimmed V and J ends, which lost 7 bases and 3 bases, there was a span of 12 bases. Germline V lookup: CDR1 SGHVS, CDR2 FQNEAQ. The chain's CDR3 is CASNTRGEETQYF. DNA for the CDR3: TGTGCCAGCAACACTAGAGGGGAAGAGACCCAGTACTTC.

The chain carries TRBV9 and TRBJ2-7, with a possible D match to TRBD1 (6 bases). The germline CDR1 and CDR2 sequences are SGDLS and YYNGEE. The V gene lost 3 bases and the J gene lost 3 bases, with 10 bases spanning the gap. This CDR3 has 13 amino acids. The CDR3 DNA is TGTGCCAGCAGCGGGACAGACAGCTACGAGCAGTACTTC. Residues: CASSGTDSYEQYF. The full variable domain, completed using reference TRBV9 and TRBJ2-7, is DSGVTQTPKHLITATGQRVTLRCSPRSGDLSVYWYQQSLDQGLQFLIQYYNGEERAKGNILERFSAQQFPDLHSELNLSSLELGDSALYFCASSGTDSYEQYFGPGTRLTVT.

The chain links TRBV7-9 to TRBJ2-7, with 8 bases aligning to TRBD2. V dropped 4 bases and J dropped 5; count of bases not matched to a gene: 13. Looked up from germline, CDR1 is SEHNR and CDR2 is FQNEAQ (reference sequence). CDR3 length: 16 amino acids. In DNA form, the CDR3 reads TGTGCCAGCAGCTCCCTTGGTAGCGGGAAGGCCGACGAGCAGTACTTC. This sequence encodes CASSSLGSGKADEQYF.

The rearrangement links TRBV7-1 to TRBJ2-7; D remains ambiguous. TRBV7-1 is sorted into the ORF group, with uncertain function. V was trimmed by 5 bases and J by 2 bases, leaving 13 bases between them. CDR3 size: 14 residues. The CDR3 DNA sequence: TGTGCCAGCAGCAGAACCCGAGATCCCTACGAGCAGTACTTC. It codes for CASSRTRDPYEQYF.

The gene calls are TRBV7-2 and TRBJ1-2; D perhaps matches TRBD1 (5 bases). This CDR3 region has 13 residues. Trimming left V 10 bases short and J 2 bases short, with 14 bases between. Germline CDR1 SGHTA, CDR2 FQGNSA. In nucleotides, the CDR3 is TGTGCCAAATCCGAAGGGGCAAACTATGGCTACACCTTC. Residues: CAKSEGANYGYTF. The whole variable domain, remainder taken from reference TRBV7-2 and TRBJ1-2, is GAGVSQSPSNKVTEKGKDVELRCDPISGHTALYWYRQSLGQGLEFLIYFQGNSAPDKSGLPSDRFSAERTGGSVSTLTIQRTQQEDSAVYLCAKSEGANYGYTFGSGTRLTVV.